This TCR beta chain came from a study of T cell responses to AZD1222 COVID-19 vaccine. With V trimmed by 4 bases and J by 2 bases, 17 bases remained unmatched. The CDR3 contains 21 residues. Generated by immunoSEQ multiplex PCR, the TCRdb table keeps only in-frame clones and is missing some. The sample holds 100,000 to 150,000 clones, about 79% seen once. The specimen comprised peripheral blood, sampled 28 days after the second AZD1222 dose. The TCR sequence derives from an adult who received the AZD1222 COVID-19 vaccine. The chain combines TRBV23-1 with TRBJ1-6; TRBD1 agrees at 10 bases. TRBV23-1 is flagged as an ORF with uncertain function. The CDR3 is CASSRITSGQGMGTYNSPLHF. The CDR3 coding sequence is TGCGCCAGCAGTCGGATTACCTCGGGACAGGGGATGGGGACCTATAATTCACCCCTCCACTTT.